This T cell receptor (beta chain) was identified in a study of spatial heterogeneity in lung cancer. Looking at the study overall: Detection consistently yielded more beta chains than alpha chains. Study-wide findings and caveats: Tumors with more nonsynonymous mutations had more expanded intratumoral alpha and beta TCRs. The estimate shows that only about 7.7% of tumor T cells were covered for alpha and about 12% for beta chains.

Each CDR3 protein is one row after TCRdb ran MiXCR on the 5' RACE reads. The sample includes 4,500 to 5,000 distinct CDR3 sequences, over 10% seen only once; the top ten take roughly 30%. The germline V and J ends were trimmed by 3 bases and 1 base, with 12 bases remaining between them. Germline V gene sequence: CDR1 DFQATT, CDR2 SNEGSKA (reference sequence). The CDR3 is 14 residues long. This clonotype is large by share. Its antigen is as yet unknown. Within a library made for alpha chains, this beta chain is off target, and its count is uninformative. Time point noted: sample taken at primary tumor resection.

The rearrangement uses TRBV20-1 and TRBJ1-1, with D possibly TRBD1 on 5 matching bases. This sample comprised lung tumor tissue, obtained at surgery. This TCR derives from a male donor with early-stage non-small cell lung cancer. The CDR3: CSASTGTPNTEAFF. The CDR3 DNA sequence: TGCAGTGCTAGTACCGGGACTCCGAACACTGAAGCTTTCTTT.